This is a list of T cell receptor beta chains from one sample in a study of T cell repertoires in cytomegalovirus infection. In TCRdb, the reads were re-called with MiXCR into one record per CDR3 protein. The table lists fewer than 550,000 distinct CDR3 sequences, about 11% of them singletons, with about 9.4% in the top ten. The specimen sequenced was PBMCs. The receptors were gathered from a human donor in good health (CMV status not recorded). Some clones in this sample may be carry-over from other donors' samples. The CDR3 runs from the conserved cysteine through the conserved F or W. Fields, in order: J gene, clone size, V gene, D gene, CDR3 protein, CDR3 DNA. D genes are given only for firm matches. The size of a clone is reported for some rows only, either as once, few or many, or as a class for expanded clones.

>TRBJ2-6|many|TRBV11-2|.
CASSLGMAGANVLTF
TGTGCCAGCAGCTTAGGGATGGCTGGGGCCAACGTCCTGACTTTC
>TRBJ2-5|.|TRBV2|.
CASSGSGVETQYF
TGTGCCAGCAGTGGATCAGGGGTAGAGACCCAGTACTTC
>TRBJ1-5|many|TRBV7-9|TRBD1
CASSMSGGAREDQPQHF
TGTGCCAGCAGCATGTCAGGGGGCGCGAGGGAGGATCAGCCCCAGCATTTT
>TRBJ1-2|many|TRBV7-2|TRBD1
CASSLDFAQGANGYTF
TGTGCCAGCAGCTTAGATTTTGCCCAGGGGGCTAATGGCTACACCTTC
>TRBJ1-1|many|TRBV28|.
CASTRPGAGTEAFF
TGTGCCAGCACCAGACCGGGAGCAGGGACTGAAGCTTTCTTT
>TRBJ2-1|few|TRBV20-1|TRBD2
CSAPHTSGRYNEQFF
TGCAGTGCCCCTCATACTAGCGGGAGGTACAATGAGCAGTTCTTC
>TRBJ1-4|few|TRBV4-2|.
CASAQGSNEKLFF
TGTGCCAGCGCTCAGGGCAGTAATGAAAAACTGTTTTTT
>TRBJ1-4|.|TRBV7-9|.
CASRTTLNEKLFF
TGTGCCAGCAGGACAACGCTTAATGAAAAACTGTTTTTT
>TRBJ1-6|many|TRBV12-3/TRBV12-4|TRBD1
CASSLGDRDNSPLHF
TGTGCCAGCAGTTTGGGGGACAGGGACAATTCACCCCTCCACTTT
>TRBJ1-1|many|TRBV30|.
CAWARGNTEAFF
TGTGCCTGGGCAAGGGGAAACACTGAAGCTTTCTTT
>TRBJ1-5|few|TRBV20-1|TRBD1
CSTDRGGNQPQHF
TGCAGTACTGACAGGGGGGGGAATCAGCCCCAGCATTTT
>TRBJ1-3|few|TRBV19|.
CASSMARLRSSGNTIYF
TGTGCCAGTAGTATGGCCCGGCTGAGAAGCTCTGGAAACACCATATATTTT
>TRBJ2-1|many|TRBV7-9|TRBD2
CASSLTSGRVNEQFF
TGTGCCAGCAGTTTGACTAGCGGGAGGGTAAATGAGCAGTTCTTC
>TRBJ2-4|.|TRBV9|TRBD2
CASSPLGGVSARAKNIQYF
TGTGCCAGCAGCCCCCTCGGGGGGGTCTCGGCGCGGGCCAAAAACATTCAGTACTTC
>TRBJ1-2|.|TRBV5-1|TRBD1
CASSLERQGYGYTF
TGCGCCAGCAGCTTGGAGCGACAGGGATATGGCTACACCTTC
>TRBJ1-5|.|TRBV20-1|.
CSARGSSDGPLHF
TGCAGTGCTAGAGGGTCATCTGATGGACCCCTGCATTTT
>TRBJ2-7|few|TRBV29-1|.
CSVDDGLGYEQYF
TGCAGCGTTGACGACGGCTTGGGCTACGAGCAGTACTTC
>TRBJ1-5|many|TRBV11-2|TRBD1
CASSFTGDPYQPQHF
TGTGCCAGCAGCTTTACAGGGGACCCCTATCAGCCCCAGCATTTT
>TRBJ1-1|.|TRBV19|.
CASSIEVEAFF
TGTGCCAGTAGTATCGAGGTTGAAGCTTTCTTT
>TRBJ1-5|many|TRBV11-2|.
CASSLGRGGNQPQHF
TGTGCCAGCAGCTTAGGAAGAGGGGGGAATCAGCCCCAGCATTTT
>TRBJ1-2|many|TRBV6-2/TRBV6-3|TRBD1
CASSFRTGRDYGYTF
TGTGCCAGCAGTTTCCGGACAGGGCGGGACTATGGCTACACCTTC
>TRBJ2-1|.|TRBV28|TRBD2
CATWGASGRAPHEQFF
TGTGCCACCTGGGGGGCTAGCGGGAGGGCCCCCCATGAGCAGTTCTTC
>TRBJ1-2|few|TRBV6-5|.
CASSYGGAANYGYTF
TGTGCCAGCAGTTACGGAGGGGCGGCTAACTATGGCTACACCTTC
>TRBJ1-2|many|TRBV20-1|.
CSARVGQGYGYTF
TGCAGTGCTAGAGTAGGGCAGGGTTATGGCTACACCTTC
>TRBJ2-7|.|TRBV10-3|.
CAIRSSGVGSYEQYF
TGTGCCATCAGGTCTTCAGGGGTCGGCTCCTACGAGCAGTACTTC
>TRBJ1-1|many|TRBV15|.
CATSREVERAEAFF
TGTGCCACCAGCAGGGAGGTTGAGCGCGCTGAAGCTTTCTTT
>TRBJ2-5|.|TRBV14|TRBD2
CASSQGLAGLETQYF
TGTGCCAGCAGCCAAGGACTAGCGGGGTTAGAGACCCAGTACTTC
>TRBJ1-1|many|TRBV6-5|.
CASSSPEAFF
TGTGCCAGCAGTTCCCCTGAAGCTTTCTTT
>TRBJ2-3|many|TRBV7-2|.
CASSFSGSSTDTQYF
TGTGCCAGCAGCTTTAGCGGATCTAGCACAGATACGCAGTATTTT
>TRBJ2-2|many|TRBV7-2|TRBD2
CASSFTGGLNTGELFF
TGTGCCAGCAGCTTTACGGGAGGGCTGAACACCGGGGAGCTGTTTTTT
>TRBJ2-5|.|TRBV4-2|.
CASSQDGEGVRETQYF
TGTGCCAGCAGCCAAGATGGGGAGGGGGTGAGGGAGACCCAGTACTTC
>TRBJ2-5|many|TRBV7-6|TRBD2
CASSPRTSGETQYF
TGTGCCAGCAGCCCAAGGACTAGCGGAGAGACCCAGTACTTC
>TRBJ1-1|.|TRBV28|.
CASTEASNTEAFF
TGTGCCAGCACGGAGGCATCCAACACTGAAGCTTTCTTT
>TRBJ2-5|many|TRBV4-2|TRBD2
CASSQDPSSGGQETQYF
TGTGCCAGCAGCCAAGACCCCTCTAGCGGGGGCCAAGAGACCCAGTACTTC
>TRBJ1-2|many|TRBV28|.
CASRKGGYGYTF
TGTGCCAGCAGAAAGGGCGGCTATGGCTACACCTTC
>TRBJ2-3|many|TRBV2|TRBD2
CASRGNERGAIPSSTDTQYF
TGTGCCAGCAGAGGGAACGAGCGGGGGGCCATTCCTTCTAGCACAGATACGCAGTATTTT
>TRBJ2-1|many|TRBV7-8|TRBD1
CASSFAGDRDNEQFF
TGTGCCAGCAGCTTTGCAGGGGACAGGGACAATGAGCAGTTCTTC
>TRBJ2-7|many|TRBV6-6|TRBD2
CASSYSKGGRSHEQYF
TGTGCCAGCAGTTACTCGAAGGGCGGGAGATCCCACGAGCAGTACTTC
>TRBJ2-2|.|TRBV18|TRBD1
CASSPNTGVTGELFF
TGTGCCAGCTCACCTAACACAGGGGTCACCGGGGAGCTGTTTTTT
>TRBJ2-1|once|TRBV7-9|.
CASSRQEHNEQFF
TGTGCCAGCAGCCGACAGGAACACAATGAGCAGTTCTTC
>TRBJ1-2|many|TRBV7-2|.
CASSLAMGEDGYTF
TGTGCCAGCAGCTTAGCGATGGGGGAAGATGGCTACACCTTC
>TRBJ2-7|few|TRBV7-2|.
CASSFVGSAEEYF
TGTGCCAGCAGCTTCGTGGGATCGGCTGAGGAGTACTTC
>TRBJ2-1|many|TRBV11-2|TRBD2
CASRGGTSGNPLREQFF
TGTGCCAGCAGGGGTGGGACTAGCGGGAACCCCCTCCGTGAGCAGTTCTTC
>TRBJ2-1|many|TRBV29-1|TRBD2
CSVEVGRAYNEQFF
TGCAGCGTTGAGGTCGGGAGGGCCTATAATGAGCAGTTCTTC